This section outlines one T cell receptor beta chain sequence together with its context. Its antigen has not been determined. No clone much larger than this one lies a single base away; base qualities are absent. The germline V end is reduced by 0 bases and the J end by 1 base; junction bases left unmatched: 4. The CDR3 starts with the cysteine, ends with the phenylalanine, and has 16 residues. Of all the DNA, just the CDR3 is kept, 48 bases in frame from base 1. The germline V gene (reference sequence) yields SGHNT for CDR1 and YYREEE for CDR2. This entry is derived from a study of blood T cell repertoires in COVID-19 (dated by TCRdb to the early 2020s). About the study as a whole: The collaborator samples originated in the United States, Italy and Spain and spanned the acute and convalescent phases of COVID-19. Sample metadata almost always included a de-identified subject ID, COVID-19 status, age in years and sex. The dataset comprised deeply sampled blood TCRbeta repertoires from subjects exposed to, actively infected with, or recovered from COVID-19. The samples were drawn from the first 160 participants of the ongoing ImmuneRACE study and from 950 to 1,500 subjects provided by 6 global collaborators. Where available, HLA class I and class II types were obtained from metadata supplied by the sample provider rather than from assay-based typing. The prospective study material was composed of cDNA or gDNA derived from T cells, B-cell-depleted T cells, or PBMCs. A freely available public database, intended as a resource for researchers studying the immune response to SARS-CoV-2, is where the repertoires were released. Results the study describes overall, beyond this receptor: How much clinical and demographic metadata was included differed by source and by participant, and the metadata was provided uncurated.

Whole blood was collected in K2EDTA tubes by collaborating institutions according to the institutions' own protocols. For TCRbeta analysis, collaborators shipped samples as frozen whole blood, isolated PBMCs, or DNA extracted from either of those sample types. TCRbeta CDR3 regions were amplified from genomic DNA using the immunoSEQ Assay, a bias-controlled multiplex PCR. The study's own analysis went as follows. Within the assay, amplification of reference gene primers was used to estimate how many nucleated cells each sample contained. Sequence reads were collapsed and filtered to measure the absolute abundance of every unique TCRbeta CDR3 rearrangement. For each sample, productive Simpson clonality was calculated by taking the square root of Simpson's diversity index across productive rearrangements. TCRdb mirrors the immuneACCESS table, restricted to in-frame sequences. Some clones are absent from its copies; in checked studies, under half trace to an unresolved V gene, and the reason for the others is unknown. V, J and clone size are taken as reported in that table, and D and trimming were inferred from the DNA itself. This sample lists 88,000 or so clones; around four fifths were detected once. The top ten constitute approximately 8.8% of the sample.

Sequenced: peripheral blood. The sequence came from a human donor in a cohort sampled during active COVID-19. The rearrangement combines TRBV5-4 with TRBJ2-4; TRBD2 aligns with 7 central bases. The nucleotide sequence reads as follows: TGTGCCAGCAGCTTGGGACTAGCAGGGGCCAAAAACATTCAGTACTTC. It is translated as CASSLGLAGAKNIQYF.